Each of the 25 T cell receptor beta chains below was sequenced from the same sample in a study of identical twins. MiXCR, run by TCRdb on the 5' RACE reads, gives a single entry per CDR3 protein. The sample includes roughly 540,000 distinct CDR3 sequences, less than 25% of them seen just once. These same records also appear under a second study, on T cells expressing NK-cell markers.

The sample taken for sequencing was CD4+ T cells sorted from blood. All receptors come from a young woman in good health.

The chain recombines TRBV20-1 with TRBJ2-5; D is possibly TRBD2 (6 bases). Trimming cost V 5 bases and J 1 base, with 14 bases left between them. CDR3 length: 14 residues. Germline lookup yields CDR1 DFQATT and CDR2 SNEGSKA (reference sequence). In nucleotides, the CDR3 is TGCAGTGCTTCTTCGCTGGAGGGCCAAGAGACCCAGTACTTC. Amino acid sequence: CSASSLEGQETQYF.

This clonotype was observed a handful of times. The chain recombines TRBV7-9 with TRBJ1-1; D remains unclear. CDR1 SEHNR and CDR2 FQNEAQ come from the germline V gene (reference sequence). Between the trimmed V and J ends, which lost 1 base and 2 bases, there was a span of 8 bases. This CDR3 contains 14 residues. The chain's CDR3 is CASSLGGTNTEAFF. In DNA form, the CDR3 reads TGTGCCAGCAGCTTAGGAGGCACTAACACTGAAGCTTTCTTT.

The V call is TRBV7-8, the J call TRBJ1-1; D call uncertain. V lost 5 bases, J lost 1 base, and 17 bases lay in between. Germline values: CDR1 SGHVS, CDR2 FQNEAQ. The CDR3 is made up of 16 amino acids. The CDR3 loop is CASSPDPVSANTEAFF. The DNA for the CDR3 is TGTGCCAGCAGCCCCGACCCAGTTTCAGCGAACACTGAAGCTTTCTTT.

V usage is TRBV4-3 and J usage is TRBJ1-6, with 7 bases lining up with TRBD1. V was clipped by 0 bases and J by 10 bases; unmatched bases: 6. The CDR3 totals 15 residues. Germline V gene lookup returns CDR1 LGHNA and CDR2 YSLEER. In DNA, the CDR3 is TGCGCCAGCAGCCAAGACCCAGACAGGGTCTCACCCCTCCACTTT. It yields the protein CASSQDPDRVSPLHF.

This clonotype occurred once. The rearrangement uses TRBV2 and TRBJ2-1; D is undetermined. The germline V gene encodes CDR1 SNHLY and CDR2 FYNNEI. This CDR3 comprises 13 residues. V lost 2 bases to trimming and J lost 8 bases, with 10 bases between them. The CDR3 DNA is TGTGCCAGCAGTGAACCTGGCCGCTATGAGCAGTTCTTC. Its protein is CASSEPGRYEQFF.

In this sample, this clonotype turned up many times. The CDR3 DNA reads TGTGCCAGCAGTGCACAGGGGTTTGGAACTGAAGCTTTCTTT. Translated, it gives CASSAQGFGTEAFF. The V and J genes are TRBV6-1 and TRBJ1-1; 7 nucleotides match TRBD1. CDR3 size: 14 residues. The V segment lost 4 bases and the J segment 5 bases; nucleotides outside the gene matches: 7. Germline CDR1 is MNHNS and CDR2 is SASEGT.

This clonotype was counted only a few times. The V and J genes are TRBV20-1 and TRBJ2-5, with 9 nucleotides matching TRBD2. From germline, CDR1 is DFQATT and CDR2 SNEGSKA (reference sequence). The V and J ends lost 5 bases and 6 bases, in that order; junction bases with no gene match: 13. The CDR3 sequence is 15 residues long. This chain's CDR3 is CSAPSGGPARKTQYF. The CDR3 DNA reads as TGCAGTGCTCCCAGCGGGGGGCCCGCTCGGAAGACCCAGTACTTC.

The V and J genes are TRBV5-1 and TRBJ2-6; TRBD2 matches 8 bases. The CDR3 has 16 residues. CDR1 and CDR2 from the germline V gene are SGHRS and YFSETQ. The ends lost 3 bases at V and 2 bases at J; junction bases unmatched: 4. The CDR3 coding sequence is TGCGCCAGCAGCTCTTCAGCGGGAGCTGGGGCCAACGTCCTGACTTTC. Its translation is CASSSSAGAGANVLTF.

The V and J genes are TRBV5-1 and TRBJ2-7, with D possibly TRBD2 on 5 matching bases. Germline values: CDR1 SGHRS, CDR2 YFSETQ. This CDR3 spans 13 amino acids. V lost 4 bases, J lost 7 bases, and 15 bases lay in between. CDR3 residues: CASSPVGSREQYF. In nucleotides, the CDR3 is TGCGCCAGCAGCCCCGTGGGGAGTAGGGAGCAGTACTTC.

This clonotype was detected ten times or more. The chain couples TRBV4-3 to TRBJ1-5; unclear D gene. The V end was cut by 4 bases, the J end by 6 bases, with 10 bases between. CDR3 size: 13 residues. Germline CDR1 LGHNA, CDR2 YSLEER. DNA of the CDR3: TGCGCCAGCAGCCCCCTTTTGGGTCAGCCCCAGCATTTT. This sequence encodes CASSPLLGQPQHF.

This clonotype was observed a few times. CDR3 DNA: TGTGCCATCAGTGAGTCAAGGAGGGGGCAAGATAGCAATCAGCCCCAGCATTTT. This codes for CAISESRRGQDSNQPQHF. V gene TRBV10-3 combines with J gene TRBJ1-5; 7 bases are a match to TRBD1. Looked up from germline, CDR1 is ENHRY and CDR2 is SYGVKD. Unmatched junction bases numbered 8, after V lost 0 bases and J lost 0 bases. This CDR3 is built from 18 residues.

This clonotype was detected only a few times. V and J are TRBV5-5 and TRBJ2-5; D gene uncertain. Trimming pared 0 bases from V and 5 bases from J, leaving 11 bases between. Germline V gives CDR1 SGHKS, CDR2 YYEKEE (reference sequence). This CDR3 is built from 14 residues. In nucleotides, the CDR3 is TGTGCCAGCAGCTTGGAGACACAGTGGGAGACCCAGTACTTC. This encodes CASSLETQWETQYF. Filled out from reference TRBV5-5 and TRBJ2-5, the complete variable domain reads DAGVTQSPTHLIKTRGQQVTLRCSPISGHKSVSWYQQVLGQGPQFIFQYYEKEERGRGNFPDRFSARQFPNYSSELNVNALLLGDSALYLCASSLETQWETQYFGPGTRLLVL.

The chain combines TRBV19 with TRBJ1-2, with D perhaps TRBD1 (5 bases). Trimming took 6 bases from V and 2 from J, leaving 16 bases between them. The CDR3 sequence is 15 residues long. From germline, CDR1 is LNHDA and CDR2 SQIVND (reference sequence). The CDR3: CASRREGTANYGYTF. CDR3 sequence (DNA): TGTGCCAGTAGGAGGGAGGGGACTGCGAACTATGGCTACACCTTC.

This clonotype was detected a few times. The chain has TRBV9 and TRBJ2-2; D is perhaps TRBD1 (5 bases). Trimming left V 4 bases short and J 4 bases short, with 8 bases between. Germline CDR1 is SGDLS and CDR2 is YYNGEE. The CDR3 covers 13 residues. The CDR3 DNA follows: TGTGCCAGCAGCCGTGGGGCCACCGGGGAGCTGTTTTTT. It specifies CASSRGATGELFF.

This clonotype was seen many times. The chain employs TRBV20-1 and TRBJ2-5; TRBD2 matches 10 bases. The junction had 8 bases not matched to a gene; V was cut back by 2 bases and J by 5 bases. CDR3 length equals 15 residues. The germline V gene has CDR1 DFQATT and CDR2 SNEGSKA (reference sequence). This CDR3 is CSARPSGRVTETQYF. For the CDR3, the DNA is TGCAGTGCTAGACCCAGCGGGAGGGTTACGGAGACCCAGTACTTC.

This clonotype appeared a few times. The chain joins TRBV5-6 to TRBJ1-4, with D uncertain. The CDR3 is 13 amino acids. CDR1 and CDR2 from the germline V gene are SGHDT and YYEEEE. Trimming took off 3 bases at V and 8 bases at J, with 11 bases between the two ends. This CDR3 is CASSYVGDEKLFF. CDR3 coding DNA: TGTGCCAGCAGCTACGTCGGTGACGAAAAACTGTTTTTT.

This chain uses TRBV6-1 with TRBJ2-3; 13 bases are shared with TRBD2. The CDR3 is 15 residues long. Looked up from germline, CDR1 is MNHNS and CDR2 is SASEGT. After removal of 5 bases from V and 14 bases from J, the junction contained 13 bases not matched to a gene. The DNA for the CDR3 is TGTGCCAGCAGTCCCGGACTAGCGGGGGCGGGACTCCGGTATTTT. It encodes CASSPGLAGAGLRYF.

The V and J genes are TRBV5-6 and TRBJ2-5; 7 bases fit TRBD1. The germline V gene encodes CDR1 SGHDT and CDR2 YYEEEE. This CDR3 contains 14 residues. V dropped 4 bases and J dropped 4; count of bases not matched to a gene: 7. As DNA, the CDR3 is TGTGCCAGCAGCCAGGACAGGCTGGGAGAGACCCAGTACTTC. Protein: CASSQDRLGETQYF.

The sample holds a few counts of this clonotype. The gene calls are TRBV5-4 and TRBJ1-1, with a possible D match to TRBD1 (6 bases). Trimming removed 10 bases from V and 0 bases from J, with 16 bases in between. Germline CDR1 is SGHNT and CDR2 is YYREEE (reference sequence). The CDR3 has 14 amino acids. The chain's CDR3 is CAPGGPPMNTEAFF. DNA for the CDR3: TGTGCCCCGGGGGGGCCACCAATGAACACTGAAGCTTTCTTT.

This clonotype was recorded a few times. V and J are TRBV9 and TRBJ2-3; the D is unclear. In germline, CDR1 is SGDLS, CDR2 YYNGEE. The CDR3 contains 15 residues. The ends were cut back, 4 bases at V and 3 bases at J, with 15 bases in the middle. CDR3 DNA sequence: TGTGCCAGCAGCTCCATTCCGGCCGCTACAGATACGCAGTATTTT. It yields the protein CASSSIPAATDTQYF.

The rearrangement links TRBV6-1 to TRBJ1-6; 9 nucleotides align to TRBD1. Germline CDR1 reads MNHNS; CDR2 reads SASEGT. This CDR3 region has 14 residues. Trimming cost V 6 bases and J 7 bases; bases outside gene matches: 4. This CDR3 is CASSRTGVNSPLHF. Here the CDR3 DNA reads TGTGCCAGCAGCCGGACAGGGGTGAATTCACCCCTCCACTTT.

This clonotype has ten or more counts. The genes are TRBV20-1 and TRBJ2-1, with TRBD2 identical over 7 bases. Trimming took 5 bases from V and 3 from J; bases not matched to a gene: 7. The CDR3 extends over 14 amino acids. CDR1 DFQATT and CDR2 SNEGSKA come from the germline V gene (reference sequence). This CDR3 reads CSAPFPGGYNEQFF. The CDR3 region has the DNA TGCAGTGCTCCCTTCCCGGGGGGCTACAATGAGCAGTTCTTC.

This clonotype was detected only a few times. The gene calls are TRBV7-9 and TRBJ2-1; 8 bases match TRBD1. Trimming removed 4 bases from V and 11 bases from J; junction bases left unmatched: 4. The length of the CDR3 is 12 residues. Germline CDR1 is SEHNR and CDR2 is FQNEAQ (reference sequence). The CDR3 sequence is CASSSDRGQQFF. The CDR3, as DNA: TGTGCCAGCAGCTCCGACAGGGGACAGCAGTTCTTC.

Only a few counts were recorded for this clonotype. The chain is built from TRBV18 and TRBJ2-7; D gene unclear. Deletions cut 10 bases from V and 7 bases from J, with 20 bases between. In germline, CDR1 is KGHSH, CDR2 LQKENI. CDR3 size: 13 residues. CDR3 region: CATGEAREAEQYF. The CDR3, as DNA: TGTGCCACAGGAGAGGCCCGAGAAGCAGAGCAGTACTTC.

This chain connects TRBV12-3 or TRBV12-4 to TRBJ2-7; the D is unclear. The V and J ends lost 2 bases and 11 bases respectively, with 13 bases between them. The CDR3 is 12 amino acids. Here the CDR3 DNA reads TGTGCCAGCAGTTTATACCGAGACGTGGAGTACTTC. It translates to CASSLYRDVEYF.